Each of the 18 T cell receptor beta chains below was sequenced from the same sample in a study of CD8 T cells in Susac syndrome. The RNA, about 0.5 to 1 ug, was put through reverse transcription using random hexamers. One entry per CDR3 protein results from TCRdb running MiXCR on the immunoSEQ multiplex PCR reads. The table lists a few hundred thousand distinct CDR3 sequences, roughly 90% of them singletons, with 0.18% in the top ten. Source material: CD8+ T cells from PBMCs. The receptors stem from a human donor with multiple sclerosis.

The genes are TRBV7-8 and TRBJ1-2; TRBD1 is a possible D gene (6 bases). Germline loops: CDR1 SGHVS, CDR2 FQNEAQ. The CDR3 extends over 19 amino acids. V lost 6 bases and J lost 0, with 26 bases in between. The chain's CDR3 is CASSHPIRTETRANYGYTF. CDR3 in DNA: TGTGCCAGCAGTCACCCAATCCGGACAGAAACGAGAGCTAACTATGGCTACACCTTC.

This chain connects TRBV4-2 to TRBJ2-1; 8 bases are a match to TRBD1. CDR1 and CDR2 (germline): LGHNA, YNFKEQ. Trimming at V came to 1 base and at J to 6 bases, leaving 8 bases not matched to a gene. The CDR3 is made up of 16 amino acids. This CDR3 is CASSQGDQGAFNEQFF. CDR3 DNA sequence: TGTGCCAGCAGCCAAGGAGATCAGGGGGCATTCAATGAGCAGTTCTTC.

The chain employs TRBV24-1 and TRBJ2-7; a possible D gene is TRBD1 (5 bases). Trimming took 6 bases from V and 5 from J, leaving 10 bases between them. The CDR3 totals 12 residues. Germline V gene lookup returns CDR1 KGHDR and CDR2 SFDVKD. The CDR3: CATSPQGHEQYF. The CDR3 DNA reads as TGTGCCACCAGTCCCCAGGGCCACGAGCAGTACTTC.

The chain has TRBV6-5 and TRBJ2-3; D not resolved. CDR1 and CDR2 (germline): MNHEY, SVGAGI. With 2 bases removed from V and 3 bases from J, the gap between germline ends came to 6 bases. The CDR3 totals 13 residues. The CDR3: CASSYTITDTQYF. In nucleotides, the CDR3 is TGTGCCAGCAGTTACACGATTACAGATACGCAGTATTTT.

V and J are TRBV9 and TRBJ2-5, with 8 bases lining up with TRBD1. This CDR3 has 14 amino acids. From germline, CDR1 is SGDLS and CDR2 YYNGEE. The V gene end was trimmed by 2 bases and the J gene end by 5 bases; junction bases not matched to a gene: 5. The CDR3 region has the DNA TGTGCCAGCAGCGTGACAGGGGTCGGGGAGACCCAGTACTTC. This translates into CASSVTGVGETQYF.

The J gene is TRBJ2-7, the V gene TRBV13; 11 positions agree with TRBD2. This CDR3 is 15 amino acids long. Germline CDR1 PRHDT, CDR2 FYEKMQ (reference sequence). V gave up 5 bases and J gave up 2 bases; unmatched junction bases: 5. CDR3 loop: CASSRTSGPTYEQYF. The CDR3 DNA reads as TGTGCCAGCAGCAGGACTAGCGGGCCGACCTACGAGCAGTACTTC.

This clonotype showed up just once. J is TRBJ2-7 and V is TRBV5-4; the match to TRBD1 covers 8 bases. The germline V gene has CDR1 SGHNT and CDR2 YYREEE (reference sequence). The CDR3 sequence is 14 residues long. V was clipped by 2 bases and J by 7 bases; unmatched bases: 8. The CDR3 nucleotides are TGTGCCAGCAGCTTCGGGACAGGAAAGTGGGAGCAGTACTTC. This gives the protein CASSFGTGKWEQYF.

The V and J genes are TRBV2 and TRBJ1-2, with unresolved D. CDR1 and CDR2 from the germline V gene are SNHLY and FYNNEI. The CDR3 has 16 residues. V was shortened by 1 base and J by 3 bases, with 15 bases between the two germline ends. CDR3: CASSEVGLSTDYGYTF. CDR3 bases: TGTGCCAGCAGTGAAGTTGGACTATCAACCGACTATGGCTACACCTTC.

The rearrangement joins TRBV29-1 to TRBJ2-1, with 8 bases fitting TRBD1. Germline V CDR1 and CDR2: SQVTM, ANQGSEA. This CDR3 has 14 amino acids. V gave up 0 bases and J gave up 6 bases; unmatched junction bases: 4. The CDR3 DNA sequence: TGCAGCGTTGAAGACGGACAGGGAGGCAATGAGCAGTTCTTC. Protein: CSVEDGQGGNEQFF.

The V gene is TRBV12-3 or TRBV12-4, the J gene TRBJ2-5; no firm D call. The length of the CDR3 is 14 residues. Deletions cut 3 bases from V and 2 bases from J, with 10 bases between. Here the CDR3 DNA reads TGTGCCAGCAGTTTCGCTATTCGGCAAGAGACCCAGTACTTC. Its protein product is CASSFAIRQETQYF.

The chain is built from TRBV12-3 or TRBV12-4 and TRBJ2-3; no clear D gene. The CDR3 is 14 amino acids. V shed 8 bases and J shed 4 bases, with 16 bases lying between them. The CDR3 bases are TGTGCCAGCGGATTGACCCCAAGGGCAGATACGCAGTATTTT. Translation: CASGLTPRADTQYF.

This chain joins TRBV7-8 and TRBJ2-1; D not resolved. Germline CDR1 reads SGHVS; CDR2 reads FQNEAQ. The V end lost 5 bases, the J end lost 2 bases, and 13 bases lay between the germline ends. This CDR3 is 15 amino acids long. CDR3 amino acids: CASSPGGEPYNEQFF. In DNA, the CDR3 is TGTGCCAGCAGCCCCGGTGGCGAGCCCTACAATGAGCAGTTCTTC.

The chain joins TRBV6-1 to TRBJ2-3; 10 positions agree with TRBD1. Germline CDR1 and CDR2: MNHNS and SASEGT. The CDR3 runs 15 residues. J lost 2 bases, V lost 6 bases, and 5 bases had no gene match. CDR3 in amino acids: CASSPGTGDTDTQYF. As DNA, the CDR3 is TGTGCCAGCAGCCCCGGGACAGGGGACACAGATACGCAGTATTTT.

The sample holds a few counts of this clonotype. The rearrangement uses TRBV6-1 and TRBJ2-5; possibly TRBD2 for D (7 bases). Germline V gene data show CDR1 as MNHNS and CDR2 as SASEGT. Trimming cost V 1 base and J 2 bases, with 11 bases left between them. The CDR3 is 15 residues long. The CDR3 region is CASSEEAGAQETQYF. CDR3 nucleotides: TGTGCCAGCAGTGAAGAGGCGGGGGCTCAAGAGACCCAGTACTTC.

CDR3 coding DNA: TGTGCCAGCACCCCGCGGGGCCGCGGGGAGACCCAGTACTTC. This sequence encodes CASTPRGRGETQYF. The chain employs TRBV12-3 or TRBV12-4 and TRBJ2-5, with D possibly matching TRBD2 (6 bases). V was clipped by 7 bases and J by 5 bases, with 17 bases between them. The CDR3 is made up of 14 amino acids.

The chain couples TRBV24-1 to TRBJ2-2, with TRBD2 matching 8 bases. The ends lost 10 bases at V and 0 bases at J; junction bases unmatched: 6. The CDR3 covers 15 residues. Germline-derived CDR1 and CDR2 are KGHDR and SFDVKD. The CDR3 bases are TGTGCCACTGGGGAAGCGGGGGCGAACACCGGGGAGCTGTTTTTT. This codes for CATGEAGANTGELFF.

The chain links TRBV12-3 or TRBV12-4 to TRBJ2-3; 8 positions match TRBD2. The CDR3 sequence is 15 residues long. J gave up 2 bases and V 6 bases, and 7 bases lay outside the gene matches. Here the CDR3 DNA reads TGTGCCAGCAGGAACCGGGGGGGACACACAGATACGCAGTATTTT. It encodes CASRNRGGHTDTQYF.

This chain connects TRBV27 to TRBJ1-1; no clear D. The CDR3 has 13 residues. Germline CDR1 and CDR2: MNHEY and SMNVEV (reference sequence). Trimming left V 0 bases short and J 7 bases short, with 9 bases between. The CDR3 nucleotides are TGTGCCAGCAGTTTATCAGGCGGATATGAAGCTTTCTTT. It translates to CASSLSGGYEAFF.